This TCR beta chain was retrieved from a study of human T cells and chemical hapten exposure. As for the study in general: Patch tests applied 0.01% DPC to the upper back and were scored after 6 days. A mostly female patient group had alopecia areata, totalis or universalis.

This clonotype came up a few times. As originally analysed: With a range of roughly 20,000 to 750,000, the median per sample was roughly 95,000 TCRs. TCRdb passed the RACE reads through MiXCR, listing each CDR3 protein once. V and J calls and clone size were set by TCRdb, not the authors. The sample comprises approximately 100,000 distinct CDR3 sequences, 12% of which are singletons, and 1.6% rests with the top ten. Specified time point: pre-sensitization, week 0. This sample's treatment: therapeutic diphenylcyclopropenone sensitization with weekly scalp DPC. Donors were 18 to 70-year-old alopecia patients suitable for DPC. Looked up from germline, CDR1 is SGHAT and CDR2 is FQNNGV. The CDR3 has 15 residues. V was pared by 6 bases and J by 5 bases, with 7 bases of the junction left unmatched.

Sequenced here: whole blood, sampled in connection with sensitization to the hapten diphenylcyclopropenone (DPC). This receptor was obtained from a woman between 50 and 59 years old with alopecia areata. Some clones in this sample may be carry-over from other donors' samples. The genes are TRBV11-2 and TRBJ1-1; 12 nucleotides line up with TRBD1. CDR3 bases: TGTGCCAGCAGGGGGGACAGGGGGCGAGAGACTGAAGCTTTCTTT. As protein: CASRGDRGRETEAFF.